The next 18 T cell receptor beta chains were all read from a single sample in a study of blood T cell repertoires in COVID-19. The data were produced by immunoSEQ multiplex PCR, yet TCRdb's version contains in-frame clones alone and is incomplete. The data contain some 210,000 clones, 87% of them seen just once; the ten biggest clones take up about a tenth. The specimen sequenced was PBMCs or T cells enriched from blood (not recorded which). Every receptor here comes from a young man with acute COVID-19.

V and J are TRBV12-3 or TRBV12-4 and TRBJ2-1; D uncertain. This CDR3 contains 13 residues. The ends were cut back, 8 bases at V and 0 bases at J, with 8 bases in the middle. The CDR3 is CASGRSSYNEQFF. In DNA form, the CDR3 reads TGTGCCAGCGGAAGGAGCTCCTACAATGAGCAGTTCTTC.

As to this clone: The sample has other DNA sequences that encode this CDR3 too. J is TRBJ2-3 and V is TRBV7-2; D remains ambiguous. Per germline, CDR1 SGHTA and CDR2 FQGNSA. The germline V and J ends were trimmed by 1 base and 2 bases, with 4 bases remaining between them. There are 13 residues in the CDR3. The CDR3 DNA follows: TGTGCCAGCAGCTTAGTCGTCACAGATACGCAGTATTTT. The encoded protein is CASSLVVTDTQYF.

The chain carries TRBV28 and TRBJ1-5; D is undetermined. The V gene lost 2 bases and the J gene lost 7 bases, with 15 bases spanning the gap. The germline V gene encodes CDR1 MDHEN and CDR2 SYDVKM. CDR3 length equals 15 residues. In DNA, the CDR3 is TGTGCCAGCAGTTTAAGGCCTAGGGAGCGGCAGCCCCAGCATTTT. Its protein is CASSLRPRERQPQHF. Complete variable domain (other parts from reference TRBV28 and TRBJ1-5): DVKVTQSSRYLVKRTGEKVFLECVQDMDHENMFWYRQDPGLGLRLIYFSYDVKMKEKGDIPEGYSVSREKKERFSLILESASTNQTSMYLCASSLRPRERQPQHFGDGTRLSIL.

This clone was seen a single time. V and J are TRBV28 and TRBJ2-3; D not certain. V was trimmed by 2 bases and J by 4 bases, leaving 7 bases between them. The CDR3 has 13 amino acids. Per the germline V gene, CDR1 is MDHEN and CDR2 is SYDVKM. This chain's CDR3 is CASSLIRSDTQYF. The CDR3 coding sequence is TGTGCCAGCAGTTTAATCCGTTCAGATACGCAGTATTTT.

This chain links TRBV28 with TRBJ2-1; 8 nucleotides match TRBD2. CDR1 and CDR2 (germline): MDHEN, SYDVKM. This CDR3 contains 15 residues. J gave up 6 bases and V 1 base, and 5 bases lay outside the gene matches. CDR3 region: CASSLYREGLNEQFF. In nucleotides, the CDR3 is TGTGCCAGCAGTTTATACCGGGAGGGCCTCAATGAGCAGTTCTTC.

The chain couples TRBV28 to TRBJ2-3; a possible D gene is TRBD1 (5 bases). Germline V CDR1 and CDR2: MDHEN, SYDVKM. This CDR3 has 15 residues. V was cut by 0 bases and J by 2 bases, with 9 bases left in between. The CDR3 DNA is TGTGCCAGCAGTTTATGGGGGCCCTCCACAGATACGCAGTATTTT. It specifies CASSLWGPSTDTQYF.

This clone was observed once. The V gene is TRBV15, the J gene TRBJ2-5; no definite D call. From germline, CDR1 is LNHNV and CDR2 YYDKDF (reference sequence). This CDR3 has 14 amino acids. V was cut by 8 bases and J by 2 bases, with 15 bases left in between. The DNA for the CDR3 is TGTGCCACCGCAGATTTAGTGACTCAAGAGACCCAGTACTTC. Its translation: CATADLVTQETQYF.

This chain uses TRBV2 with TRBJ2-3; D is perhaps TRBD2 (6 bases). Trimming removed 3 bases at V and 2 bases at J, with 12 bases between. CDR1 and CDR2 from the germline V gene are SNHLY and FYNNEI. This CDR3 has 15 residues. The CDR3 region is CASSESLADTDTQYF. The CDR3, as DNA: TGTGCCAGCAGTGAGAGTTTAGCGGACACAGATACGCAGTATTTT.

The rearrangement uses TRBV7-9 and TRBJ1-4; 9 nucleotides match TRBD1. The J segment lost 7 bases and the V segment lost 3 bases, leaving 3 bases of the junction unmatched. This CDR3 spans 14 amino acids. CDR1 and CDR2 (germline): SEHNR, FQNEAQ (reference sequence). CDR3 DNA sequence: TGTGCCAGCAGCTTGGGACAGGGAGGTGAAAAACTGTTTTTT. This encodes CASSLGQGGEKLFF.

The chain uses TRBV7-2 and TRBJ2-1; possibly TRBD2 for D (7 bases). The CDR3 has 15 residues. Trimming pared 5 bases from V and 7 bases from J, leaving 18 bases between. Germline loops: CDR1 SGHTA, CDR2 FQGNSA. The CDR3 region is CASSPDGGLGNEQFF. The CDR3 nucleotides are TGTGCCAGCAGCCCGGACGGGGGGCTAGGGAATGAGCAGTTCTTC. The variable domain in full, completed from reference TRBV7-2 and TRBJ2-1, reads GAGVSQSPSNKVTEKGKDVELRCDPISGHTALYWYRQSLGQGLEFLIYFQGNSAPDKSGLPSDRFSAERTGGSVSTLTIQRTQQEDSAVYLCASSPDGGLGNEQFFGPGTRLTVL.

This clone was detected only once. The chain combines TRBV9 with TRBJ1-3; D might be TRBD1 (6 bases). Germline CDR1 reads SGDLS; CDR2 reads YYNGEE. The CDR3 consists of 15 residues. V gave up 2 bases and J gave up 0 bases, with 9 bases separating them. The CDR3 sequence is CASSVQGYSGNTIYF. The CDR3 DNA is TGTGCCAGCAGCGTTCAGGGGTACTCTGGAAACACCATATATTTT.

This chain links TRBV5-8 with TRBJ2-7, with 9 bases lining up with TRBD1. V trimming: 4 bases; J trimming: 0 bases; junction bases outside the gene matches: 5. Germline CDR1 SGHTS, CDR2 YDEGEE. The length of the CDR3 is 15 residues. Written as DNA, the CDR3 is TGTGCCAGCAGCGAGGGACAGGGTAGCTCCTACGAGCAGTACTTC. Amino acid sequence: CASSEGQGSSYEQYF.

The gene calls are TRBV4-1 and TRBJ2-2; 7 bases line up with TRBD2. Germline V gene lookup returns CDR1 MGHRA and CDR2 YSYEKL. The V gene end was trimmed by 1 base and the J gene end by 4 bases; junction bases not matched to a gene: 3. This CDR3 is 15 amino acids long. The CDR3 sequence is CASSQVTSTTGELFF. CDR3 DNA: TGCGCCAGCAGCCAAGTGACTAGCACCACCGGGGAGCTGTTTTTT.

V usage is TRBV18 and J usage is TRBJ2-7, with D maybe TRBD1 (5 bases). This CDR3 spans 16 amino acids. Trimming shortened V by 0 bases and J by 5 bases, and 17 bases separated the two germline ends. From germline, CDR1 is KGHSH and CDR2 LQKENI. In DNA, the CDR3 is TGTGCCAGCTCACCACCACCTGTGGCAGGGTTCGACGAGCAGTACTTC. It specifies CASSPPPVAGFDEQYF.

This clone was observed a single time. The chain uses TRBV4-1 and TRBJ2-2; D possibly corresponds to TRBD1 (5 bases). CDR3 size: 15 residues. Germline CDR1 MGHRA, CDR2 YSYEKL. Trimming left V 8 bases short and J 2 bases short, with 15 bases between. For the CDR3, the DNA is TGCGCCAGCCGCGGCAGGGCAGCTAACACCGGGGAGCTGTTTTTT. It codes for CASRGRAANTGELFF.

In DNA, the CDR3 is TGTGCCAGCAGTTACCAGGGTCACGATGAGCAGTTCTTC. It is translated as CASSYQGHDEQFF. The V gene is TRBV6-6, the J gene TRBJ2-1, with a weak D call TRBD1 (5 bases). The CDR3 has 13 residues. The V gene lost 2 bases and the J gene lost 8 bases, with 10 bases spanning the gap. From germline, CDR1 is MNHNY and CDR2 SVGAGI (reference sequence).

The rearrangement joins TRBV4-1 to TRBJ2-1; 11 bases map to TRBD2. The CDR3 consists of 17 residues. Unmatched junction bases numbered 4, after V lost 3 bases and J lost 0 bases. Germline V gene lookup returns CDR1 MGHRA and CDR2 YSYEKL. CDR3 sequence reads: CASSQSSGRSSYNEQFF. CDR3 DNA sequence: TGCGCCAGCAGCCAGTCTAGCGGGAGGAGCTCCTACAATGAGCAGTTCTTC.

V is TRBV23-1 and J is TRBJ2-4, with D perhaps matching TRBD1 (5 bases). TRBV23-1 is classed as an ORF, of uncertain function. CDR3 length: 17 amino acids. Trimming stripped 10 bases from V and 0 bases from J, with 22 bases between. As DNA, the CDR3 is TGCGCCACCTGTCCCGCCAGGGCACCACTAGCCAAAAACATTCAGTACTTC. The encoded protein is CATCPARAPLAKNIQYF.